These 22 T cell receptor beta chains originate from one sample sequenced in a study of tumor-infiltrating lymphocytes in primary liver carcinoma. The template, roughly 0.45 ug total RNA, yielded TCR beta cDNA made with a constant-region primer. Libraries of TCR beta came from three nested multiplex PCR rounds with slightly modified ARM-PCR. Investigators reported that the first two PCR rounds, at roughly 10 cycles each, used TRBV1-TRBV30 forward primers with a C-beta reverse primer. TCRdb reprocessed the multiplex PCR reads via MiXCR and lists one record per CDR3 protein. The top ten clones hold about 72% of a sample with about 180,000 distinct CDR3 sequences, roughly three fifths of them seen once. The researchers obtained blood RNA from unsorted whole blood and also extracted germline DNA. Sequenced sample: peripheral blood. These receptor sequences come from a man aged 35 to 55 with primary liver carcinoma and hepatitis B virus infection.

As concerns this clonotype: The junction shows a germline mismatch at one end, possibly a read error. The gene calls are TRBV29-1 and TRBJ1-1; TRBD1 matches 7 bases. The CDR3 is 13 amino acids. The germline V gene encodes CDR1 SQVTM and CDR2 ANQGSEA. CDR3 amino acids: CSVTGVMKTEAFF. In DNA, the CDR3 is TGCAGCGTTACAGGGGTCATGAAGACTGAAGCTTTCTTT. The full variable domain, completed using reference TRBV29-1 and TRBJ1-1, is SAVISQKPSRDICQRGTSLTIQCQVDSQVTMMFWYRQQPGQSLTLIATANQGSEATYESGFVIDKFPISRPNLTFSTLTVSNMSPEDSSIYLCSVTGVMKTEAFFGQGTRLTVV.

Written as DNA, the CDR3 is TGTGCCAGTAGTATCGGCGGAGCTGGAAACACCATATATTTT. It codes for CASSIGGAGNTIYF. V usage is TRBV19 and J usage is TRBJ1-3, with D unresolved. V lost 3 bases to trimming and J lost 2 bases, with 8 bases between them. CDR3 length: 14 residues. Germline V gives CDR1 LNHDA, CDR2 SQIVND (reference sequence).

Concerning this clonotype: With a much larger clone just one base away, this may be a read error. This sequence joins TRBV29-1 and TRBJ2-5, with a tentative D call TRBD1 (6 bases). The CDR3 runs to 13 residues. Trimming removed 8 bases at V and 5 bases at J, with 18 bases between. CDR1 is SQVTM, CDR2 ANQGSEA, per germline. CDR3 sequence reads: CSIATGSQETQYF. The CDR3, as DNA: TGCAGCATTGCAACAGGGTCGCAGGAGACCCAGTACTTC.

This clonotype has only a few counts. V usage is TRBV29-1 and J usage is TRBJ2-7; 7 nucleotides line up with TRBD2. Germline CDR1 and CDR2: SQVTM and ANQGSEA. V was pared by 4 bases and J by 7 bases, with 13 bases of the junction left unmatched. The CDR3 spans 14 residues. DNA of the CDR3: TGCAGCGTTGGGGGGGGACTATCTAACAATGAGCAGTACTTC. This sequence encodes CSVGGGLSNNEQYF.

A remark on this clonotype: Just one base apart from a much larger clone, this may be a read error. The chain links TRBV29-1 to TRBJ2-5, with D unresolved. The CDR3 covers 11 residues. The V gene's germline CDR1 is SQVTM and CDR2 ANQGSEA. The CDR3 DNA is TGCTGCGTTGTCCCGGGCGAGACCCAGTACTTC. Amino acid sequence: CCVVPGETQYF.

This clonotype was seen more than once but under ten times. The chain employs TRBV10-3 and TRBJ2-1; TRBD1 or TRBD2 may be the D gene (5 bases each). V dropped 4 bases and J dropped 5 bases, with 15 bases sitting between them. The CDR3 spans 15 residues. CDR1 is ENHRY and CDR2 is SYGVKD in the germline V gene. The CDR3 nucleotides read TGTGCCATCAGTGGGGACCCTCCACCCAACAATGAGCAGTTCTTC. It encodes CAISGDPPPNNEQFF.

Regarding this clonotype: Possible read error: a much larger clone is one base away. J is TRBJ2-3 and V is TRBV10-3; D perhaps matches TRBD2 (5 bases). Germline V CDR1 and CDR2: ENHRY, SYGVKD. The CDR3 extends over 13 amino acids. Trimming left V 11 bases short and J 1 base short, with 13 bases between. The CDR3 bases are TGTGCCGCTAGCTGGGCAGGCACAGATACGCAGTATTTT. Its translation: CAASWAGTDTQYF.

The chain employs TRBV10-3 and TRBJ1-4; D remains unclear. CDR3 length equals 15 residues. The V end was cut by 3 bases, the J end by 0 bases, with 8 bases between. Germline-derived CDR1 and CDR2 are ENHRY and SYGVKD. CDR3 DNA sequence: TGTGCCATCAGTGAAAATCAAGCAACTAATGAAAAACTGTTTTTT. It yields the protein CAISENQATNEKLFF.

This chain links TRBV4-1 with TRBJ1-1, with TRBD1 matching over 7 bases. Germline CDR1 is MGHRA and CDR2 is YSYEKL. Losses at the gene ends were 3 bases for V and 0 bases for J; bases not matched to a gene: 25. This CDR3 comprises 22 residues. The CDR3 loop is CASSHNPRQGLVRRSMNTEAFF. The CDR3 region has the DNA TGCGCCAGCAGCCATAATCCGAGACAGGGACTGGTTAGGCGATCAATGAACACTGAAGCTTTCTTT.

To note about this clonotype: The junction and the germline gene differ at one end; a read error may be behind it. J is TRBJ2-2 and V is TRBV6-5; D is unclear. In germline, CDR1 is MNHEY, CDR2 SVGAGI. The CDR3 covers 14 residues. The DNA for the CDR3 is TGTGCCTGCAGTTTAACACCGAACACAGGGGAGCTGTTTTTT. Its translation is CACSLTPNTGELFF.

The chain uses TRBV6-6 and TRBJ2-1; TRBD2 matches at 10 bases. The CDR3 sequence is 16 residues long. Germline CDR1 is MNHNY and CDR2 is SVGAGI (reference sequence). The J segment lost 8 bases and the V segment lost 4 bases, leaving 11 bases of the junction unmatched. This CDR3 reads CASSSTYDLAGDEQFF. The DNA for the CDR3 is TGTGCCAGCAGTTCCACATACGACCTAGCGGGGGATGAGCAGTTCTTC.

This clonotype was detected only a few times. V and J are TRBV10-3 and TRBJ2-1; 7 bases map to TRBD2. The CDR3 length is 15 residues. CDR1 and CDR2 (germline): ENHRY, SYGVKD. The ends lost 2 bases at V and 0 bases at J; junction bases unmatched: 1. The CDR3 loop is CAISEGGSSYNEQFF. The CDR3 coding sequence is TGTGCCATCAGTGAGGGCGGGAGCTCCTACAATGAGCAGTTCTTC.

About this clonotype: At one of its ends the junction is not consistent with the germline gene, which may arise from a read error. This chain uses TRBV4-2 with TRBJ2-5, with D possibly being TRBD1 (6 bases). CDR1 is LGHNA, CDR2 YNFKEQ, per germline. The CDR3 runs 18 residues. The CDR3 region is CASSQEPLASGAQETQHF. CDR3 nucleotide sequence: TGTGCCAGCAGCCAAGAGCCTCTGGCGTCAGGGGCCCAAGAGACCCAGCACTTC.

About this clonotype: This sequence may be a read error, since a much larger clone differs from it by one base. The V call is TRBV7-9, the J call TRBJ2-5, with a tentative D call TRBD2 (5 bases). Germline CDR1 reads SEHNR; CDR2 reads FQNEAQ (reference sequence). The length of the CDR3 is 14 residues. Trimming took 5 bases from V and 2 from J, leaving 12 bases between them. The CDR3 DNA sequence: TGTGCCAGCAGCCAGAGGGCCGGTCAAGAGACCCAGTACTTC. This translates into CASSQRAGQETQYF. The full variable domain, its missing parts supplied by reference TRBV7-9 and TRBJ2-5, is DTGVSQNPRHKITKRGQNVTFRCDPISEHNRLYWYRQTLGQGPEFLTYFQNEAQLEKSRLLSDRFSAERPKGSFSTLEIQRTEQGDSAMYLCASSQRAGQETQYFGPGTRLLVL.

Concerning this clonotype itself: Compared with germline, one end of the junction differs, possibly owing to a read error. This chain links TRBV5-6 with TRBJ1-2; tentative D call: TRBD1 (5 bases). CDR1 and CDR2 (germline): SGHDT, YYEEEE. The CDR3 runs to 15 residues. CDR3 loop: CDSSLPGPSNYGYTF. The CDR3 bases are TGCGACAGCAGCTTGCCGGGGCCTTCTAACTATGGCTACACCTTC.

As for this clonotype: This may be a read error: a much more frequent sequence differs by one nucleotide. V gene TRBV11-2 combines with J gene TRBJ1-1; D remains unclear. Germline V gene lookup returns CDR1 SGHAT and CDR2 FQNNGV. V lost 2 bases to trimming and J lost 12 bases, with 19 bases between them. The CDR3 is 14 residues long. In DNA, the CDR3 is TGTGCCAGCAGCTTATCCGACCCCCTCGGCGAATCTTTCTTT. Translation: CASSLSDPLGESFF. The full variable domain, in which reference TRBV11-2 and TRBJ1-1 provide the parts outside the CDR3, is EAGVAQSPRYKIIEKRQSVAFWCNPISGHATLYWYQQILGQGPKLLIQFQNNGVVDDSQLPKDRFSAERLKGVDSTLKIQPAKLEDSAVYLCASSLSDPLGESFFGQGTRLTVV.

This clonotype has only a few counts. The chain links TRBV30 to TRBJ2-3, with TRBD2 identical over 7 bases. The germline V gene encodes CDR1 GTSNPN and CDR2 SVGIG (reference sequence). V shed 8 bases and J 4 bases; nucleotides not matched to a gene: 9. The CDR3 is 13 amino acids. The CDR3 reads CARQMGGADTQYF. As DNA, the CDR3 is TGTGCCCGACAGATGGGGGGGGCAGATACGCAGTATTTT.

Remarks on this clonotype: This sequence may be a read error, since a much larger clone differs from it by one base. CDR3 DNA: TGCAGCGTTGACCCCACAGGCACGTTGGCAAATACGCAGTATTTT. Its protein is CSVDPTGTLANTQYF. The chain uses TRBV29-1 and TRBJ2-3; tentative D call: TRBD1 (5 bases). Germline V gene lookup returns CDR1 SQVTM and CDR2 ANQGSEA. The CDR3 length is 15 residues. V was pared by 3 bases and J by 7 bases, with 20 bases between.

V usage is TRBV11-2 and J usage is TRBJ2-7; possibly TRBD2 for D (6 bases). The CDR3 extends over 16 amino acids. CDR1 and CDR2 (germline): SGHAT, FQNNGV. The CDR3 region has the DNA TGTGTCAGCAGCCCCATTGGGGGAGGCACCTCTCGCGAGCAGTATGTC. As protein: CVSSPIGGGTSREQYV.

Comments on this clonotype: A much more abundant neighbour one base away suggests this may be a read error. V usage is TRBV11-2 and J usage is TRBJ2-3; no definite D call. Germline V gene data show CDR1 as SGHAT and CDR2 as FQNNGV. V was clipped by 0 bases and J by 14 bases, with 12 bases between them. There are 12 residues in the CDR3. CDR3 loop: CASSLDREQRYF. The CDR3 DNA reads TGTGCCAGCAGCTTAGATAGAGAGCAGCGGTATTTT.

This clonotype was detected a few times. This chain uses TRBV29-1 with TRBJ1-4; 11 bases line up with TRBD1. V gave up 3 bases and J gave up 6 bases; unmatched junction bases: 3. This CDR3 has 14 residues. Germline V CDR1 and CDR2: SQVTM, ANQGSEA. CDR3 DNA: TGCAGCGTTGATATGGGACAGGGGGATGAAAAACTGTTTTTT. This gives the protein CSVDMGQGDEKLFF.

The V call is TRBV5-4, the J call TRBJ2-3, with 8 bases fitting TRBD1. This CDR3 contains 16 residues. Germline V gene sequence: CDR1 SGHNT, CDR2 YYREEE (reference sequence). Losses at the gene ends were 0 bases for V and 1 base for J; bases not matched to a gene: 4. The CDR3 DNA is TGTGCCAGCAGCTTGGGACAGGGGTATGGCACAGATACGCAGTATTTT. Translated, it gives CASSLGQGYGTDTQYF.